This TCR beta chain was profiled in a study of blood T cell repertoires in COVID-19. The CDR3 extends over 13 amino acids. Germline-derived CDR1 and CDR2 are KGHSH and LQKENI. The germline V and J ends were trimmed by 5 bases and 4 bases, with 11 bases remaining between them. Measured with immunoSEQ multiplex PCR; TCRdb has only the in-frame clones, and not every one. Seen here are 250,000 to 400,000 clones, about 91% observed once, and the top ten hold 1.5% to 2%. Sequencing was carried out using peripheral blood. This TCR was recovered from a woman aged 25 to 39 with COVID-19, enrolled during active disease. The chain couples TRBV18 to TRBJ1-1; no firm D call. CDR3 DNA sequence: TGTGCCAGCTCATACCTCGAGGGCACTGAAGCTTTCTTT. Its translation is CASSYLEGTEAFF.